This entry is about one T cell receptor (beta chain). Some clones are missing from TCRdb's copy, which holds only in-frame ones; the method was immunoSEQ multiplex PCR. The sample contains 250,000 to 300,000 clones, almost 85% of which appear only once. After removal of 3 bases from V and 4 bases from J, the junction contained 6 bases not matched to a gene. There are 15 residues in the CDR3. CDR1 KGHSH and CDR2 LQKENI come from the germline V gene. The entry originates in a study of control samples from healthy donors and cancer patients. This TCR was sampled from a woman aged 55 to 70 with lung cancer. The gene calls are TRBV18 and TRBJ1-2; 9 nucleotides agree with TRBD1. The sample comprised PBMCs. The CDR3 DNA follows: TGTGCCAGCTCACCGGGACAGGGTGATCTCTATGGCTACACCTTC. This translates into CASSPGQGDLYGYTF.